Presented here are 6 T cell receptor beta chains from one specimen sequenced in a study of radiation and T cells in renal cell carcinoma. Regarding time point: baseline pretreatment blood. Treatment reported: 15 Gy SBRT to primary tumor, nephrectomy 4 weeks later. The method was immunoSEQ multiplex PCR; TCRdb's version includes in-frame clones alone and lacks a portion of them. The sample comprises about 130,000 clones, roughly 84% of which are singletons, and more than 10% rests with the top ten. Sequences were derived from blood, sampled from a patient whose treatment included radiotherapy and nephrectomy. The receptors shown here come from a woman aged 45-59 years with renal cell carcinoma.

This clone was counted a single time. V gene TRBV5-6 combines with J gene TRBJ2-3; 7 nucleotides line up with TRBD2. The CDR3 sequence is 16 residues long. J was trimmed by 2 bases and V by 0 bases; bases with no gene match: 6. Germline CDR1 and CDR2: SGHDT and YYEEEE. The CDR3 reads CASSLVRGSVTDTQYF. The CDR3 coding sequence is TGTGCCAGCAGCTTGGTGCGGGGGTCGGTCACAGATACGCAGTATTTT.

This chain joins TRBV11-3 and TRBJ1-6; a possible D gene is TRBD1 (5 bases). The CDR3 totals 14 residues. V shed 5 bases and J shed 7 bases, with 12 bases lying between them. Germline V lookup: CDR1 SGHNT, CDR2 YENEEA. DNA of the CDR3: TGTGCCAGCAGCGAGGGACGGTCGAATTCACCCCTCCACTTT. It specifies CASSEGRSNSPLHF.

V is TRBV7-9 and J is TRBJ1-4; D is unresolved. The V gene's germline CDR1 is SEHNR and CDR2 FQNEAQ (reference sequence). CDR3 length equals 14 residues. The V gene lost 2 bases and the J gene lost 7 bases, with 11 bases spanning the gap. The CDR3 DNA sequence: TGTGCCAGCAGCTTACCTCCGGCGAGTGAAAAACTGTTTTTT. Amino acid sequence: CASSLPPASEKLFF.

The V and J genes are TRBV12-2 and TRBJ1-2; the DNA was not compared with TRBD1, the D call given in the table. TRBV12-2 has pseudogene status. The CDR3 is 17 residues long. This chain's CDR3 is CASRLDRHWTGVYGYTF. CDR3 coding DNA: TGTGCAAGTCGCTTAGATAGACATTGGACAGGGGTCTATGGCTACACCTTC.

The rearrangement uses TRBV7-3 and TRBJ2-1; 11 nucleotides agree with TRBD1. This CDR3 is built from 13 residues. With 5 bases clipped from V and 9 bases from J, the junction kept 3 bases outside the gene matches. Germline V lookup: CDR1 SGHTA, CDR2 FQGTGA. The CDR3 is CASSTGTGGEQFF. For the CDR3, the DNA is TGTGCCAGCAGCACCGGGACAGGGGGTGAGCAGTTCTTC.

The rearrangement uses TRBV15 and TRBJ1-1, with a tentative D call TRBD1 (5 bases). This CDR3 spans 14 amino acids. Germline loops: CDR1 LNHNV, CDR2 YYDKDF (reference sequence). Trimming removed 5 bases from V and 1 base from J, with 11 bases in between. The CDR3 DNA follows: TGTGCCACCAGCGGACTTCAGGGGAACACTGAAGCTTTCTTT. Translation: CATSGLQGNTEAFF.